This is a list of T cell receptor beta chains from one sample in a study of control samples from healthy donors and cancer patients. Method: immunoSEQ multiplex PCR; TCRdb's copy keeps in-frame clones and lacks some. The table shows roughly 120,000 clones, with approximately 90% occurring only once. Sequencing used PBMCs. Receptors were obtained from a woman aged 45-60 years with colorectal cancer. The CDR3 runs from the conserved cysteine through the conserved F or W. Each record gives: D gene, clone size, CDR3 length, V gene, J gene, CDR3 DNA, CDR3 protein. A D gene is named only where the DNA matches it firmly. Expanded clones are given a class, and other clones once, few, many or no size at all.

TRBD2,NA,14,TRBV6-5,TRBJ2-1,TGTGCCAGCAGGCTAGCGGGAATGTACAATGAGCAGTTCTTC,CASRLAGMYNEQFF
TRBD1,NA,15,TRBV5-4,TRBJ1-6,TGTGCCAGCAAAGAGACAGGGCCCCTTAATTCACCCCTCCACTTT,CASKETGPLNSPLHF
NA,NA,15,TRBV9,TRBJ1-5,TGTGCCAGCAGCGTGGGCGTGGGGAGCGGTCAGCCCCAGCATTTT,CASSVGVGSGQPQHF
NA,NA,16,TRBV6-6,TRBJ1-6,TGTGCCAGCAGCCCGAGGGGGGTAGTTGACAATTCACCCCTCCACTTT,CASSPRGVVDNSPLHF
NA,NA,12,TRBV29-1,TRBJ1-1,TGCAGCGTTGTAGAAGGGACCACTGAAGCTTTCTTT,CSVVEGTTEAFF
NA,NA,14,TRBV27,TRBJ2-5,TGTGCCAGCAGTTTATCTGTGATTGCTGGGACCCAGTACTTC,CASSLSVIAGTQYF
NA,NA,13,TRBV12-3/TRBV12-4,TRBJ1-5,TGTGCCAGCAGGAGGACGGCAAATCAGCCCCAGCATTTT,CASRRTANQPQHF
NA,NA,11,TRBV11-2,TRBJ2-7,TGTGCCAGCAGCCGCTCCCGGGGGCAGTACTTC,CASSRSRGQYF
NA,NA,16,TRBV7-9,TRBJ2-3,TGTGCCAGCAGCCCCCGGACTGGATTTAGCACAGATACGCAGTATTTT,CASSPRTGFSTDTQYF
NA,NA,15,TRBV30,TRBJ2-7,TGTGCCTGGAACGGGGGACAGCTCCTAGCGGGCGAGCAGTACTTC,CAWNGGQLLAGEQYF
NA,NA,14,TRBV19,TRBJ1-1,TGTGCCAGTAGTCCGGGACGGGGGAACACTGAAGCTTTCTTT,CASSPGRGNTEAFF
NA,NA,13,TRBV3-1/TRBV3-2,TRBJ1-5,TGTGCCAGCAGCCCCGCGGTGGGTCGGCCCCAGCATTTT,CASSPAVGRPQHF
TRBD2,NA,16,TRBV5-1,TRBJ2-3,TGCGCCAGCAGCTTTGGTACTAGCGGGGTAACAGATACGCAGTATTTT,CASSFGTSGVTDTQYF
TRBD1,NA,13,TRBV6-5,TRBJ2-5,TGTGCCAGCAGCAGACAGGGGTGGGAGACCCAGTACTTC,CASSRQGWETQYF
NA,NA,18,TRBV3-1/TRBV3-2,TRBJ1-5,TGTGCCAGCAGCCAAAGCCCCTGGGTAGGACGTGGCAATCAGCCCCAGCATTTT,CASSQSPWVGRGNQPQHF
NA,NA,11,TRBV30,TRBJ1-2,TGTGCCTGGAGGCTGCCCTATGGCTACACCTTC,CAWRLPYGYTF
NA,NA,16,TRBV12-5,TRBJ1-6,TGTGCTAGTGGTTTGGCCGCGTTCTCCTATAATTCACCCCTCCACTTT,CASGLAAFSYNSPLHF
NA,NA,15,TRBV29-1,TRBJ2-1,TGCAGCGTTCCAGGGACGGGACCAAAAAACAATGAGCAGTTCTTC,CSVPGTGPKNNEQFF
NA,NA,14,TRBV28,TRBJ1-4,TGTGCCAGCAGTTTGCAGGAAACTAATGAAAAACTGTTTTTT,CASSLQETNEKLFF
NA,NA,13,TRBV5-1,TRBJ1-3,TGCGCCAGCAGCTTGGATTCAGTGAACACCATATATTTT,CASSLDSVNTIYF
TRBD1,NA,14,TRBV5-1,TRBJ1-5,TGCGCCAGCAGCTTTGGGACAGGGGATCAGCCCCAGCATTTT,CASSFGTGDQPQHF
TRBD1,NA,17,TRBV6-4,TRBJ1-2,TGTGCCAGCAGTGACAAACCGGGACAGGGGCCCTACTATGGCTACACCTTC,CASSDKPGQGPYYGYTF
NA,NA,12,TRBV28,TRBJ2-7,TGTGCCAGCAGGGGTCGAGTGTACGAGCAGTACTTC,CASRGRVYEQYF
NA,NA,14,TRBV5-1,TRBJ1-2,TGCGCCAGCAGCTTAGCTCCAGGCGGCTATGGCTACACCTTC,CASSLAPGGYGYTF
NA,NA,14,TRBV5-4,TRBJ2-5,TGTGCCAGCAGCTTGATCGAGGGATCGGAGACCCAGTACTTC,CASSLIEGSETQYF
NA,few,13,TRBV19,TRBJ1-1,TGTGCCAGTAGTCGGGCGGCGAACACTGAAGCTTTCTTT,CASSRAANTEAFF
NA,once,14,TRBV19,TRBJ2-1,TGTGCCAGTACTTGGGCGGTCCCCGGAGGCGAGCAGTTCTTC,CASTWAVPGGEQFF
TRBD1,NA,16,TRBV5-1,TRBJ2-3,TGCGCCAGCAGCTTGTTAGGGGGCGGTAGCACAGATACGCAGTATTTT,CASSLLGGGSTDTQYF
NA,NA,14,TRBV9,TRBJ2-3,TGTGCCAGCAGCTCCCGGGACTGGAAGACCACGCAGTATTTT,CASSSRDWKTTQYF
TRBD1,NA,15,TRBV19,TRBJ1-4,TGTGCCAGTAGTTCATACAGGGGAATTAATGAAAAACTGTTTTTT,CASSSYRGINEKLFF
NA,NA,13,TRBV30,TRBJ2-1,TGTGCCTGTGGACAGCCACCCTACAATGAGCAGTTCTTC,CACGQPPYNEQFF
NA,NA,15,TRBV7-2,TRBJ2-5,TGTGCCAGCAGCTTACAGGGTCGTATCAGGGAGACCCAGTACTTC,CASSLQGRIRETQYF
NA,few,15,TRBV5-4,TRBJ1-2,TGTGCCAGCAGTTCCCTCTCGGACTCTCCTTATGGCTACACCTTC,CASSSLSDSPYGYTF
NA,NA,11,TRBV20-1,TRBJ1-1,TGCAGCACAGGGAAGAGGGCTGAAGCTTTCTTT,CSTGKRAEAFF
TRBD1,NA,22,TRBV24-1,TRBJ2-5,TGTGCCACCAGTGACTCCCGCCCCGGGACAGGCTTTTCGGTGGCTGCTCAAGAGACCCAGTACTTC,CATSDSRPGTGFSVAAQETQYF
NA,NA,15,TRBV11-2,TRBJ2-7,TGTGCCAGCAGCCCCCGGGGGAACAAAGCCTACGAGCAGTACTTC,CASSPRGNKAYEQYF
TRBD1,NA,17,TRBV19,TRBJ2-1,TGTGCCAGTAGTACGGGACAGGGGAGAGGGTCCTACAATGAGCAGTTCTTC,CASSTGQGRGSYNEQFF
NA,NA,16,TRBV21-1,TRBJ1-3,TGTGCCAGCAGCAAAGTCCCGGGCTTCTCTGGAAACACCATATATTTT,CASSKVPGFSGNTIYF
NA,few,13,TRBV6-6,TRBJ1-2,TGTGCCAGCAGCTTGGACAGCAACTATGGCTACACCTTC,CASSLDSNYGYTF
TRBD2,NA,18,TRBV28,TRBJ2-3,TGTGCCAGCAGTTCCGAGCTAGCGGGAGCAGGCGGCACAGATACGCAGTATTTT,CASSSELAGAGGTDTQYF
TRBD1,NA,15,TRBV5-1,TRBJ1-2,TGCGCCAGCAGCCTTTACAGGGGAGAGAACTATGGCTACACCTTC,CASSLYRGENYGYTF
TRBD1,NA,14,TRBV5-1,TRBJ1-1,TGCGCCAGCAGGTCCTTGACAGGGGGCACTGAAGCTTTCTTT,CASRSLTGGTEAFF
TRBD1,once,14,TRBV24-1,TRBJ1-2,TGTGCCACCAGTGGAGGGGACAGTGGCTATGGCTACACCTTC,CATSGGDSGYGYTF
NA,NA,15,TRBV5-6,TRBJ2-6,TGTGCCAGCAGCTTCGGTCGTGGTGGGGCCAACGTCCTGACTTTC,CASSFGRGGANVLTF
NA,NA,11,TRBV19,TRBJ1-2,TGTGCCAGTAGTATAAGTGGTGGCTACACCTTC,CASSISGGYTF
NA,NA,13,TRBV12-3/TRBV12-4,TRBJ2-7,TGTGCCAGCAGTCCCTCAATACTGGGCGAGCAGTACTTC,CASSPSILGEQYF
TRBD2,NA,16,TRBV5-1,TRBJ2-2,TGCGCCAGCAGCTTGGGGACTAGCGGATCGACCGGGGAGCTGTTTTTT,CASSLGTSGSTGELFF
TRBD2,NA,17,TRBV7-2,TRBJ2-2,TGTGCCAGCAGCTTGCACGGACTAGCGGGCAACACCGGGGAGCTGTTTTTT,CASSLHGLAGNTGELFF
NA,NA,13,TRBV7-2,TRBJ2-2,TGTGCCAGCAGCCCCCTGGGGGACGGGGAGCTGTTTTTT,CASSPLGDGELFF
NA,NA,12,TRBV30,TRBJ1-4,TGTGCCTGGAGTGAACTTAGAGGAAAACTGTTTTTT,CAWSELRGKLFF
TRBD1,few,11,TRBV29-1,TRBJ1-2,TGCAGCGTCCGGACAGGGGGCGAGGTTTTCTTC,CSVRTGGEVFF